This T cell receptor beta chain was identified during a study of naive and memory T cell subsets. Study-wide results and caveats: Expression changes during T cell differentiation may affect RNA-based TCR counts. Especially in CD8 cells, naive repertoires contained a few larger clonotypes, possibly CD45RA-re-expressing memory cells. Over 90% of naive TCR sequences appeared only once, unlike memory subsets.

Four subsets defined by CD45RA and CD27 were sorted after CD3, CD4, CD8 and live/dead staining. In regard to this clonotype: Its antigen is not identified.

An equimolar mix of two oligonucleotides served as the beta constant-region primer for TRBC1 and TRBC2. From the UMI-ligation and nested PCR reads, TCRdb called clonotypes with MiXCR, one entry per CDR3 protein. Of roughly 140,000 distinct CDR3 sequences listed, over 15% are singletons. The CDR3 is 14 amino acids. Trimming took 5 bases from V and 5 from J, leaving 15 bases between them. CDR1 is SGHTA, CDR2 FQGTGA, per germline. Sequencing used naive CD4+ T cells from blood. The source of this sequence is a human donor in good health. The J gene is TRBJ2-5, the V gene TRBV7-3; possibly TRBD1 for D (6 bases). The CDR3 DNA sequence: TGTGCCAGCAGCAAAGACCAGGGGCGGGAGACCCAGTACTTC. Translation: CASSKDQGRETQYF.